Below, one T cell receptor beta chain is given with its context. Its antigen is currently unknown. This specimen belongs to a study of cytomegalovirus exposure and HLA in healthy donors. Whole-study findings and limits: In a later analysis, an Asian-associated ancestry cluster reportedly showed fewer N-insertions than the roughly 710-donor mean. Donors were assumed by presence/absence analyses to have roughly uniform sequencing depth. Analysis was carried out at a later point, and it linked a missense DCLRE1C variant to TCR beta V- and J-gene trimming. In an earlier analysis, most TCR beta V segments were productive about 87% or about 30% of the time.

This CDR3 contains 13 residues. The V gene's germline CDR1 is SGHTA and CDR2 FQGNSA. V lost 1 base, J lost 6 bases, and 9 bases lay in between. PCR amplification relied on 60 Vbeta primers (plus 13 Jbeta primers). Libraries were prepared by immunoSEQ multiplex PCR; TCRdb keeps only in-frame clonotypes and omits some of them. The sample lists about 190,000 clones; around 90% were seen once. This clonotype was obtained from a boy between 2 and 10 years old in good health and CMV-seronegative. The V call is TRBV7-2, the J call TRBJ1-2; maybe TRBD1 (5 bases). Sequencing used PBMCs. The CDR3 loop reads CASSLGGGDGYTF. As DNA, the CDR3 is TGTGCCAGCAGCTTAGGGGGCGGAGATGGCTACACCTTC.